A single sample gave rise to the 16 T cell receptor beta chains below, sequenced in a study of shared clonotypes between healthy human individuals. Sequenced by immunoSEQ multiplex PCR; TCRdb stores in-frame clones only, minus some. The repertoire holds about 1 million clones, about 76% seen once, with about 1.5% in the top ten. Sample: memory CD4+ T cells sorted from blood. Subset given: CD45RA-negative fraction. The source of these receptors is a man in his late teens or twenties in good health.

The chain combines TRBV4-1 with TRBJ2-3, with 10 positions matching TRBD2. The V gene end was trimmed by 0 bases and the J gene end by 4 bases; junction bases not matched to a gene: 10. The germline V gene encodes CDR1 MGHRA and CDR2 YSYEKL. The CDR3 is 18 residues long. DNA of the CDR3: TGCGCCAGCAGCCAAGATTTAGGGCTAGCGGGAGAAGCAGATACGCAGTATTTT. Translated, it gives CASSQDLGLAGEADTQYF.

The chain combines TRBV27 with TRBJ2-3, with 9 bases that match TRBD2. J was trimmed by 6 bases and V by 2 bases; bases with no gene match: 15. Looked up from germline, CDR1 is MNHEY and CDR2 is SMNVEV (reference sequence). CDR3 length equals 18 residues. The CDR3: CASSLGSGRPPRSDTQYF. The CDR3 coding sequence is TGTGCCAGCAGTTTAGGGAGCGGGAGGCCCCCGAGATCTGATACGCAGTATTTT.

The chain links TRBV19 to TRBJ2-2; TRBD1 might be the D (6 bases). The germline V gene has CDR1 LNHDA and CDR2 SQIVND (reference sequence). The CDR3 contains 15 residues. V lost 0 bases to trimming and J lost 1 base, with 6 bases between them. CDR3 sequence reads: CASSIEQGNTGELFF. The CDR3 bases are TGTGCCAGTAGTATAGAACAGGGGAACACCGGGGAGCTGTTTTTT.

Remarks on this clone: The sample carries other DNA sequences with the same CDR3. The chain is built from TRBV28 and TRBJ2-7; D possibly corresponds to TRBD2 (5 bases). The length of the CDR3 is 13 residues. The germline V and J ends were trimmed by 2 bases and 1 base, with 6 bases remaining between them. CDR1 MDHEN and CDR2 SYDVKM come from the germline V gene. The CDR3 sequence: CASSLGGSYEQYF. Written as DNA, the CDR3 is TGTGCCAGCAGTTTAGGAGGATCCTACGAGCAGTACTTC.

The chain has TRBV4-1 and TRBJ1-5; D not resolved. CDR3 length equals 16 residues. The V end lost 0 bases, the J end lost 3 bases, and 12 bases lay between the germline ends. Germline assignment: CDR1 MGHRA and CDR2 YSYEKL. The CDR3 loop is CASSQDPGTHNQPQHF. The CDR3 coding sequence is TGCGCCAGCAGCCAAGACCCCGGCACTCACAATCAGCCCCAGCATTTT.

J is TRBJ2-6 and V is TRBV5-5, with D perhaps matching TRBD2 (6 bases). Germline V lookup: CDR1 SGHKS, CDR2 YYEKEE (reference sequence). Trimming cost V 0 bases and J 3 bases, with 10 bases left between them. There are 16 residues in the CDR3. CDR3 loop: CASSLAGGDGANVLTF. The CDR3 DNA is TGTGCCAGCAGCTTGGCCGGGGGTGATGGGGCCAACGTCCTGACTTTC.

The chain has TRBV7-6 and TRBJ2-1; TRBD2 aligns across 11 bases. The CDR3 loop spans 17 amino acids. The germline V gene has CDR1 SGHVS and CDR2 FNYEAQ. V trimming: 5 bases; J trimming: 0 bases; junction bases outside the gene matches: 6. The CDR3 region has the DNA TGTGCCAGCAGCGCTACCGGGACTAGCGGCTCCTACAATGAGCAGTTCTTC. Its translation: CASSATGTSGSYNEQFF. Based on the CDR3 plus reference TRBV7-6 and TRBJ2-1, the full variable domain is GAGVSQSPRYKVTKRGQDVALRCDPISGHVSLYWYRQALGQGPEFLTYFNYEAQQDKSGLPNDRFSAERPEGSISTLTIQRTEQRDSAMYRCASSATGTSGSYNEQFFGPGTRLTVL.

This clone was detected a few times. The V and J genes are TRBV7-8 and TRBJ1-2; 11 bases align to TRBD1. The germline CDR1 and CDR2 sequences are SGHVS and FQNEAQ. This CDR3 has 15 residues. Trimming took 1 base from V and 4 from J; bases not matched to a gene: 2. CDR3 amino acids: CASSLDGTGGYGYTF. The DNA of the CDR3 is TGTGCCAGCAGCTTAGATGGGACAGGGGGCTATGGCTACACCTTC.

The chain has TRBV4-2 and TRBJ1-3; D remains ambiguous. The CDR3 loop spans 15 amino acids. CDR1 and CDR2 from the germline V gene are LGHNA and YNFKEQ. Trimming took 1 base from V and 0 from J, leaving 7 bases between them. The CDR3 DNA is TGTGCCAGCAGCCAAGCAGGATTCTCTGGAAACACCATATATTTT. This sequence encodes CASSQAGFSGNTIYF.

This clone was detected a few times. The chain carries TRBV9 and TRBJ1-1; TRBD1 agrees at 8 bases. CDR1 and CDR2 from the germline V gene are SGDLS and YYNGEE. The CDR3 runs 14 residues. Trimming removed 3 bases from V and 1 base from J; junction bases left unmatched: 2. The DNA of the CDR3 is TGTGCCAGCAGCGCAGGGGGCGGGAACACTGAAGCTTTCTTT. It specifies CASSAGGGNTEAFF.

Points on this clone: Other DNA sequences in the same sample also yield this CDR3. The V call is TRBV30, the J call TRBJ2-5; D is possibly TRBD2 (6 bases). The germline CDR1 and CDR2 sequences are GTSNPN and SVGIG (reference sequence). Trimming removed 0 bases from V and 5 bases from J, with 7 bases in between. CDR3 length: 12 amino acids. In DNA form, the CDR3 reads TGTGCCTGGAGTGTTGGGGGGGAGACCCAGTACTTC. It yields the protein CAWSVGGETQYF.

This chain uses TRBV30 with TRBJ2-2; D call uncertain. V was shortened by 1 base and J by 6 bases, with 15 bases between the two germline ends. Germline V gene data show CDR1 as GTSNPN and CDR2 as SVGIG (reference sequence). The CDR3 extends over 15 amino acids. CDR3 amino acids: CAWSGSGRVAGELFF. CDR3 sequence (DNA): TGTGCCTGGAGTGGCTCGGGTAGGGTCGCCGGGGAGCTGTTTTTT.

The rearrangement joins TRBV19 to TRBJ1-5; tentative D call: TRBD1 (5 bases). V lost 8 bases to trimming and J lost 7 bases, with 12 bases between them. Germline lookup yields CDR1 LNHDA and CDR2 SQIVND (reference sequence). This CDR3 is 12 amino acids long. The CDR3 here is CASRGVGQPQHF. CDR3 DNA sequence: TGTGCCAGTCGAGGGGTTGGGCAGCCCCAGCATTTT.

The chain carries TRBV9 and TRBJ2-3; 7 bases agree with TRBD1. CDR3 length: 17 residues. V was clipped by 3 bases and J by 3 bases; unmatched bases: 13. The V gene's germline CDR1 is SGDLS and CDR2 YYNGEE. The CDR3, as DNA: TGTGCCAGCAGCGCCGAAACGACAGGGATTAGTACAGATACGCAGTATTTT. Its translation: CASSAETTGISTDTQYF.

Here the CDR3 DNA reads TGCGCCAGCAGCACCGAATCGACAGTTAGCAATCAGCCCCAGCATTTT. It is translated as CASSTESTVSNQPQHF. The chain joins TRBV4-1 to TRBJ1-5; tentatively, D is TRBD1 (5 bases). The V and J ends lost 5 bases and 0 bases respectively, with 14 bases between them. The CDR3 length is 16 residues. Germline CDR1 MGHRA, CDR2 YSYEKL.

The chain recombines TRBV7-2 with TRBJ2-1, with 7 bases aligning to TRBD2. The CDR3 extends over 12 amino acids. Germline trimming cut 3 bases from V and 9 bases from J; bases unmatched to any gene: 2. CDR1 is SGHTA, CDR2 FQGNSA, per germline. This CDR3 is CASSLTSSEQFF. The CDR3 nucleotides are TGTGCCAGCAGCTTGACTAGCAGTGAGCAGTTCTTC.